This T cell receptor (beta chain) stems from a study of shared clonotypes between healthy human individuals. Study-wide points: Of the naive CD4 clonotypes, approximately 5% were shared across a few donors.

In the case of this clone: Its target is not known.

Generated by immunoSEQ multiplex PCR, the TCRdb table keeps only in-frame clones and is missing some. The sample lists about 2.3 million clones; approximately 95% were seen once. V lost 1 base and J 10 bases, leaving 17 bases between the germline ends. Looked up from germline, CDR1 is SGDLS and CDR2 is YYNGEE. This CDR3 region has 14 residues. This rearrangement joins TRBV9 to TRBJ1-1; D might be TRBD1 (5 bases). This sequence originates from a man aged 18-30 years in good health. Some clones in this sample may be carry-over from other donors' samples. The sample consisted of naive CD4+ T cells from PBMCs. Described subset: CD45RA+ positively selected. The CDR3 region has the DNA TGTGCCAGCAGCGTAAGGGGCATCGGGCCGGGAGCTTTCTTT. It specifies CASSVRGIGPGAFF.